A single T cell receptor (beta chain) is shown here with its context. Here immunoSEQ multiplex PCR was the method, and the copy in TCRdb shows in-frame clones only, minus some. The table lists approximately 340,000 clones, about 90% of them singletons. This entry belongs to a study of Ad26.COV2.S vaccination and SARS-CoV-2 variants. The V and J ends lost 6 bases and 8 bases, in that order; junction bases with no gene match: 6. The CDR3 is made up of 13 amino acids. This sample comprised peripheral blood, obtained after recovery from COVID-19. The source is a human donor who had recovered from COVID-19. The chain combines TRBV12-3 or TRBV12-4 with TRBJ2-2, with 7 bases aligning to TRBD2. The CDR3 reads CASSKRLAGELFF. CDR3 in DNA: TGTGCCAGCAGCAAAAGACTAGCAGGGGAGCTGTTTTTT.